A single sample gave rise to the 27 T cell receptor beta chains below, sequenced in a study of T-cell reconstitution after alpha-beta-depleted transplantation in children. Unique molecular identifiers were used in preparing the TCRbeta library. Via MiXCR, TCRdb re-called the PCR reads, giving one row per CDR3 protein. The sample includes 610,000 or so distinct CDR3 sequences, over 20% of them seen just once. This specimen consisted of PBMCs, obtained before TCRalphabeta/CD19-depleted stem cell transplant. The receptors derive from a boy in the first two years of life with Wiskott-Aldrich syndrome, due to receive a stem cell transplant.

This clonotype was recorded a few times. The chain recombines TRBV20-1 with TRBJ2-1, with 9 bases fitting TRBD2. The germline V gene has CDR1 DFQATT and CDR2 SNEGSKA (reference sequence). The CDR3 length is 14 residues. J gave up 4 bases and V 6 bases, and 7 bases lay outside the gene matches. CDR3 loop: CSAPGGRDYNEQFF. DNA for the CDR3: TGCAGTGCCCCTGGCGGGAGGGATTACAATGAGCAGTTCTTC.

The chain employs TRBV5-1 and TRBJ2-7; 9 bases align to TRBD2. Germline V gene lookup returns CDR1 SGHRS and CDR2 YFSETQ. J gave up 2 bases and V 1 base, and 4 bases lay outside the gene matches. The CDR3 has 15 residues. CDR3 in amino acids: CASSLSSGTPYEQYF. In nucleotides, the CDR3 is TGCGCCAGCAGCTTGTCTAGCGGGACCCCCTACGAGCAGTACTTC.

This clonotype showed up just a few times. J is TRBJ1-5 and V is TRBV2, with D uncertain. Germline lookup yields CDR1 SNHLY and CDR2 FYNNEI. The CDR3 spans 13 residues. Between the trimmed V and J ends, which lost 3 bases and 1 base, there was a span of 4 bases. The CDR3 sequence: CASSDESNQPQHF. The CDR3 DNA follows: TGTGCCAGCAGTGACGAGAGCAATCAGCCCCAGCATTTT.

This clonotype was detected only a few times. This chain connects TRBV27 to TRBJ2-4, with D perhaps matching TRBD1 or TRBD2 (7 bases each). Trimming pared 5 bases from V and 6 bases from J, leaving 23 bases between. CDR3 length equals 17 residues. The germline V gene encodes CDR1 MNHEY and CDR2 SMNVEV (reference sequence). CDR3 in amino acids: CASSPRWQGGFGNIQYF. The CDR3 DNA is TGTGCCAGCAGTCCGCGTTGGCAGGGGGGGTTTGGAAACATTCAGTACTTC.

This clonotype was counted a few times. The CDR3 bases are TGTGCCAGCAGCTTATCCTCGGGACACCATCAGCCCCAGCATTTT. It codes for CASSLSSGHHQPQHF. This chain connects TRBV7-2 to TRBJ1-5; a weak D match, TRBD1 (6 bases). Germline V gene lookup returns CDR1 SGHTA and CDR2 FQGNSA. V gave up 2 bases and J gave up 5 bases, with 13 bases separating them. CDR3 length equals 15 residues.

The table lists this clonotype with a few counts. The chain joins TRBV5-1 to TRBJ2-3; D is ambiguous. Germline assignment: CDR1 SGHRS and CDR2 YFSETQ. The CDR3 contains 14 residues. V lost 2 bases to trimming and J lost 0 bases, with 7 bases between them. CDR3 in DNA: TGCGCCAGCAGCTTTAAGGACAGCACAGATACGCAGTATTTT. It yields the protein CASSFKDSTDTQYF.

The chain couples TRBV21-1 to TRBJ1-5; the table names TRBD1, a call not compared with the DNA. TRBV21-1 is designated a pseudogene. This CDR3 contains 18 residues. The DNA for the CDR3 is TGTGCCAGCAGCATCGCCAAACAGGGGGTAGTACGTAATCAGCCCCAGCATTTT. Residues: CASSIAKQGVVRNQPQHF.

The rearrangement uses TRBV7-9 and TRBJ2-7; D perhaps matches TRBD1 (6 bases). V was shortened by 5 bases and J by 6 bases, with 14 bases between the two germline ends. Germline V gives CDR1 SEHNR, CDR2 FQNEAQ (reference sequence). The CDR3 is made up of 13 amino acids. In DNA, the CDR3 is TGTGCCAGCAGCCCCTGGGCAGGGGTCGAGCAGTACTTC. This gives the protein CASSPWAGVEQYF.

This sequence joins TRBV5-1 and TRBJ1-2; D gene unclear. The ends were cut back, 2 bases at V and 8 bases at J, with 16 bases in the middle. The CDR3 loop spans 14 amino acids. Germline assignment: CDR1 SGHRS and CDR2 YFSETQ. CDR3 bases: TGCGCCAGCAGCTTCCCGGACGGTGTGGGGGGCTACACCTTC. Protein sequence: CASSFPDGVGGYTF.

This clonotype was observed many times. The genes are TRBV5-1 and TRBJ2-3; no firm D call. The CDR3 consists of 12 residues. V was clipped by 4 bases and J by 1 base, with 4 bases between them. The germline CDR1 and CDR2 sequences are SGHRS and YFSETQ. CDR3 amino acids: CASSAGTDTQYF. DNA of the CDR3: TGCGCCAGCAGCGCGGGCACAGATACGCAGTATTTT.

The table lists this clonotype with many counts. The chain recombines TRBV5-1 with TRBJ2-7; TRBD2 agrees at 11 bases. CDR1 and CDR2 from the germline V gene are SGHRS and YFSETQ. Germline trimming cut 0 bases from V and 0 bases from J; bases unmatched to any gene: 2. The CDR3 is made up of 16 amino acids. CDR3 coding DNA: TGCGCCAGCAGCTTGGCTAGCGGGAGGAGCTCCTACGAGCAGTACTTC. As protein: CASSLASGRSSYEQYF. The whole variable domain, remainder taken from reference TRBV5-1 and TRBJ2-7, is KAGVTQTPRYLIKTRGQQVTLSCSPISGHRSVSWYQQTPGQGLQFLFEYFSETQRNKGNFPGRFSGRQFSNSRSEMNVSTLELGDSALYLCASSLASGRSSYEQYFGPGTRLTVT.

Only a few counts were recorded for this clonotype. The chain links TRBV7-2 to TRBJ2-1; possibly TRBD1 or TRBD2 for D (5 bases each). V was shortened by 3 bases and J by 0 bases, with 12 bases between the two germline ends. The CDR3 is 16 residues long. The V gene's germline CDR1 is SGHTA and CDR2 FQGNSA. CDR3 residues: CASSFRGPSSYNEQFF. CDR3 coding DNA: TGTGCCAGCAGCTTTCGGGGCCCGAGCTCCTACAATGAGCAGTTCTTC. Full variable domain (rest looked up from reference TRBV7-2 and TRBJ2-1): GAGVSQSPSNKVTEKGKDVELRCDPISGHTALYWYRQSLGQGLEFLIYFQGNSAPDKSGLPSDRFSAERTGGSVSTLTIQRTQQEDSAVYLCASSFRGPSSYNEQFFGPGTRLTVL.

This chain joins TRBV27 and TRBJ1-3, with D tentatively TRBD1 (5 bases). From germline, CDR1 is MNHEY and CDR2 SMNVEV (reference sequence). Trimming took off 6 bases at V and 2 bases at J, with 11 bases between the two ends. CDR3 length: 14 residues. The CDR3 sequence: CASRAQVTGNTIYF. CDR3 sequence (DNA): TGTGCCAGCAGGGCACAGGTAACTGGAAACACCATATATTTT.

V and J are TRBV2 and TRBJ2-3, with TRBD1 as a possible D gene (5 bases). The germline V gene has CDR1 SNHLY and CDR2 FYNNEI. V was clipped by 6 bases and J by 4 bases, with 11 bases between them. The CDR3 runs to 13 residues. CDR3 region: CASRDTWPDTQYF. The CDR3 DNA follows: TGTGCCAGCAGGGACACATGGCCAGATACGCAGTATTTT.

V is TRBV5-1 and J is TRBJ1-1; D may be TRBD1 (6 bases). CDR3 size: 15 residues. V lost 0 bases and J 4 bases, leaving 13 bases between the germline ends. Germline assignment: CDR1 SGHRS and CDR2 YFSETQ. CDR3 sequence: CASSLEATGFTEAFF. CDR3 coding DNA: TGCGCCAGCAGCTTGGAGGCAACAGGGTTCACTGAAGCTTTCTTT.

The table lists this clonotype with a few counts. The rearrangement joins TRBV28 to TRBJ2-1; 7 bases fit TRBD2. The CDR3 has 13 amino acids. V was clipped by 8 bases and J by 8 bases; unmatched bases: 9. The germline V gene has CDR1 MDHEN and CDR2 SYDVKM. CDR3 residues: CASEAGLRHEQFF. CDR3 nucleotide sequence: TGTGCCAGCGAAGCGGGGTTAAGGCATGAGCAGTTCTTC.

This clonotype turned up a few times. As DNA, the CDR3 is TGCGCCAGCAGCTTTCGACCTACTAGGAAGCAAGAGACCCAGTACTTC. Translating it yields CASSFRPTRKQETQYF. The chain employs TRBV5-1 and TRBJ2-5; D possibly corresponds to TRBD2 (5 bases). Per germline, CDR1 SGHRS and CDR2 YFSETQ. Trimming pared 2 bases from V and 2 bases from J, leaving 16 bases between. The length of the CDR3 is 16 residues.

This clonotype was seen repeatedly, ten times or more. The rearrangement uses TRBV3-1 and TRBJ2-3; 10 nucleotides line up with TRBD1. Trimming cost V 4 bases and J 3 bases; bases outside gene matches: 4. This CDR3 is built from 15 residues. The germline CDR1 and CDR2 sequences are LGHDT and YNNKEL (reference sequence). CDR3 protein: CASSLRQGATDTQYF. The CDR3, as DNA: TGTGCCAGCAGCCTAAGACAGGGGGCGACAGATACGCAGTATTTT.

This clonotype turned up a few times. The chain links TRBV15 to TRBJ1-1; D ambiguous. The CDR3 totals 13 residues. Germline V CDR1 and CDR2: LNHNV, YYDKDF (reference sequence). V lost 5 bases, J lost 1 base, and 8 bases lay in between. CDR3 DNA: TGTGCCACCAGCCGGGGAGGGAACACTGAAGCTTTCTTT. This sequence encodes CATSRGGNTEAFF.

The CDR3 is CSVAQGGNTIYF. CDR3 coding DNA: TGCAGCGTTGCACAGGGAGGAAACACCATATATTTT. This sequence joins TRBV29-1 and TRBJ1-3, with TRBD1 as a possible D gene (6 bases). The CDR3 runs 12 residues. Per germline, CDR1 SQVTM and CDR2 ANQGSEA. Trimming shortened V by 4 bases and J by 4 bases, and 8 bases separated the two germline ends. The variable domain in full, with the rest retrieved from reference TRBV29-1 and TRBJ1-3, is SAVISQKPSRDICQRGTSLTIQCQVDSQVTMMFWYRQQPGQSLTLIATANQGSEATYESGFVIDKFPISRPNLTFSTLTVSNMSPEDSSIYLCSVAQGGNTIYFGEGSWLTVV.

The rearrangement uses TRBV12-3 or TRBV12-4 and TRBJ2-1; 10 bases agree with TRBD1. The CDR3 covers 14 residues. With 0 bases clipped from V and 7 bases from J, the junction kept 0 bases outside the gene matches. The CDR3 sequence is CASSLADRGNEQFF. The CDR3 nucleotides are TGTGCCAGCAGTTTAGCGGACAGGGGGAATGAGCAGTTCTTC.

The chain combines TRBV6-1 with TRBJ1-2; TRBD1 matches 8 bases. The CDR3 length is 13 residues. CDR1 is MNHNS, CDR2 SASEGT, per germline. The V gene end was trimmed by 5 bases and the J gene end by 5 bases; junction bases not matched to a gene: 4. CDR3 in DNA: TGTGCCAGCAGTCGCCGACAGGGGTATGGCTACACCTTC. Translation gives CASSRRQGYGYTF.

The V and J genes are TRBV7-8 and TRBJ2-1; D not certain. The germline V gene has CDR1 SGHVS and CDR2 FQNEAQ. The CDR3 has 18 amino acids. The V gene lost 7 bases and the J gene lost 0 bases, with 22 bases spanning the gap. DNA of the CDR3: TGTGCCAGCACTAAAACCCCTATCGGCCGGAGCTCCTACAATGAGCAGTTCTTC. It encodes CASTKTPIGRSSYNEQFF. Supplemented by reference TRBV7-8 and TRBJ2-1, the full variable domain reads GAGVSQSPRYKVAKRGQDVALRCDPISGHVSLFWYQQALGQGPEFLTYFQNEAQLDKSGLPSDRFFAERPEGSVSTLKIQRTQQEDSAVYLCASTKTPIGRSSYNEQFFGPGTRLTVL.

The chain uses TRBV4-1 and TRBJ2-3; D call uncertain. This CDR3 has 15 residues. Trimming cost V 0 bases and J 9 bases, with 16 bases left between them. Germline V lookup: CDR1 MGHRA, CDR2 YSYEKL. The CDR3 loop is CASSQDYLIAQTQYF. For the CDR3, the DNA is TGCGCCAGCAGCCAAGATTACCTTATAGCCCAGACGCAGTATTTT.

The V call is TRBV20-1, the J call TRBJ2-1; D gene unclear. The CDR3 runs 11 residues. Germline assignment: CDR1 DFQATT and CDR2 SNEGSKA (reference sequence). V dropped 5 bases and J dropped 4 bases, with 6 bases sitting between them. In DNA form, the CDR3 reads TGCAGTGCTCCTCGGTACAATGAGCAGTTCTTC. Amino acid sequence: CSAPRYNEQFF.

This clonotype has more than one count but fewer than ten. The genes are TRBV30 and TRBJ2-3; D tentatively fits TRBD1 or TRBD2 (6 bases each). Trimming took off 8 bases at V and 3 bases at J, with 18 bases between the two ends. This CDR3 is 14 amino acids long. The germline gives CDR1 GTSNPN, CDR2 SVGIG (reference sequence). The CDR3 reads CALTRGARTDTQYF. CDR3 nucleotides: TGTGCCCTTACAAGGGGGGCAAGGACAGATACGCAGTATTTT.

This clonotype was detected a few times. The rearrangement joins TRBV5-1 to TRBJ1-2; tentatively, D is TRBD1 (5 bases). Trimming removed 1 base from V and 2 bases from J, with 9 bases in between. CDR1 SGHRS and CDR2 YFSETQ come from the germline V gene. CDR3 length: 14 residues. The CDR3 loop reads CASSLRDWNYGYTF. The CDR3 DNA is TGCGCCAGCAGCTTGCGGGACTGGAACTATGGCTACACCTTC.